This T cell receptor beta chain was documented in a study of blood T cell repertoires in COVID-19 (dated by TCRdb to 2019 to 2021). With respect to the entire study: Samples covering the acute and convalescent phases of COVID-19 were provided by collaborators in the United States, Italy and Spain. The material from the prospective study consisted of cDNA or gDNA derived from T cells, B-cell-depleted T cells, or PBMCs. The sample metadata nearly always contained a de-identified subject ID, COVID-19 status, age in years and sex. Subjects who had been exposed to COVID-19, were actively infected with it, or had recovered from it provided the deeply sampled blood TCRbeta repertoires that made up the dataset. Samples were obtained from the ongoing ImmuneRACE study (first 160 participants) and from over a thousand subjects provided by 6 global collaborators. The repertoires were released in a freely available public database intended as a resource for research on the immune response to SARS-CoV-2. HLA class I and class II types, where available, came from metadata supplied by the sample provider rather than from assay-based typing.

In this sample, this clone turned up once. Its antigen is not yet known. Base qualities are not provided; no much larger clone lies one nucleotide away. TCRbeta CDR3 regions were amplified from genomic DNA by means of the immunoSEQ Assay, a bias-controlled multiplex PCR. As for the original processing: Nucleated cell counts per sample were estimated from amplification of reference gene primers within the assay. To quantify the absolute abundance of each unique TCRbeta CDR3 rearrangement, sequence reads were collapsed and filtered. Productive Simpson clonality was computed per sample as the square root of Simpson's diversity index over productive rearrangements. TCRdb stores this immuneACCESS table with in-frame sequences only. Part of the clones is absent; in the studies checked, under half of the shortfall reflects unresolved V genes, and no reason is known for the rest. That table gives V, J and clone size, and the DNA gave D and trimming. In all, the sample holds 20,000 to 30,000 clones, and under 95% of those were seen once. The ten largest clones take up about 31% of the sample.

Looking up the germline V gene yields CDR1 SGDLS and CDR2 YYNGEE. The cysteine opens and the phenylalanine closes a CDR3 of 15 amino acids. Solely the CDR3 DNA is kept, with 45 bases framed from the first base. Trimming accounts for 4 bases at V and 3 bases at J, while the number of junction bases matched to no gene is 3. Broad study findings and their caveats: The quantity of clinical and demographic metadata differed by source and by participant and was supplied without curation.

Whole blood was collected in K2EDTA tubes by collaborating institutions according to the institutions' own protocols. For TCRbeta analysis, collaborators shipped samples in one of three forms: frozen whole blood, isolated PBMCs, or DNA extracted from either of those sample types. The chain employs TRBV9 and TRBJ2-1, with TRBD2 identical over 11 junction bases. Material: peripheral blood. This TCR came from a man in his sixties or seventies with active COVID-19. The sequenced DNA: TGTGCCAGCAGCACCGGGACTAGCGGCTACAATGAGCAGTTCTTC. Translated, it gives CASSTGTSGYNEQFF.